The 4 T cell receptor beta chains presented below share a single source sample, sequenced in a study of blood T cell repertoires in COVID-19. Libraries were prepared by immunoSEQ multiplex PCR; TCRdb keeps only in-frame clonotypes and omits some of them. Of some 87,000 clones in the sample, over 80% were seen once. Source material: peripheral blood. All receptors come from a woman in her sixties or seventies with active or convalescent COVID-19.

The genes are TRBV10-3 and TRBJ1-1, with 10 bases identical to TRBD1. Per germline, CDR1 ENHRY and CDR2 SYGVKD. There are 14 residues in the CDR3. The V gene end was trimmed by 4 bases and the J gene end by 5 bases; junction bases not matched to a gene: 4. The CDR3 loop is CAISGQGARTEAFF. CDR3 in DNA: TGTGCCATCAGTGGACAGGGGGCGCGGACTGAAGCTTTCTTT.

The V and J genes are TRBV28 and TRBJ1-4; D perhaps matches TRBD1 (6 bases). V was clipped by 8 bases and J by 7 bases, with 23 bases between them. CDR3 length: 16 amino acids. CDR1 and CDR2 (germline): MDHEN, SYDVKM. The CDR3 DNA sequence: TGTGCCAGCCATTATACGATGGGGGCGGGAGGTGAAAAACTGTTTTTT. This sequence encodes CASHYTMGAGGEKLFF.

The CDR3 nucleotides are TGTGCCAGCAGTGGATCCTCAGTCAAAAAACTGTTTTTT. Protein sequence: CASSGSSVKKLFF. The chain recombines TRBV2 with TRBJ1-4; D unresolved. The germline V gene has CDR1 SNHLY and CDR2 FYNNEI. The CDR3 has 13 residues. Trimming removed 4 bases from V and 9 bases from J, with 12 bases in between.

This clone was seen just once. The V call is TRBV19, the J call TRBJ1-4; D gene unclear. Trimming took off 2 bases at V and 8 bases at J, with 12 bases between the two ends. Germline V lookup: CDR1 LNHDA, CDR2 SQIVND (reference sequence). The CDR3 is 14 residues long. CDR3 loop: CASSITDSREKLFF. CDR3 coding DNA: TGTGCCAGTAGTATAACGGATTCCAGGGAAAAACTGTTTTTT.